The T cell receptor beta chain under discussion was sequenced for a study of technical replicates of blood from several donors. Germline CDR1 is MNHEY and CDR2 is SMNVEV (reference sequence). CDR3 size: 14 residues. Trimming shortened V by 9 bases and J by 4 bases, and 17 bases separated the two germline ends. TCRdb's copy holds only in-frame clones and misses some; the assay was immunoSEQ multiplex PCR. The table lists about 67,000 clones, 95% to 97% of them singletons. This TCR was sampled from a human donor in good health. Material: T cells isolated from PBMCs. This chain uses TRBV27 with TRBJ2-3; the D gene is possibly TRBD1 (6 bases). This CDR3 reads CASGTGKRADTQYF. CDR3 nucleotides: TGTGCCAGTGGAACAGGGAAGCGCGCAGATACGCAGTATTTT.